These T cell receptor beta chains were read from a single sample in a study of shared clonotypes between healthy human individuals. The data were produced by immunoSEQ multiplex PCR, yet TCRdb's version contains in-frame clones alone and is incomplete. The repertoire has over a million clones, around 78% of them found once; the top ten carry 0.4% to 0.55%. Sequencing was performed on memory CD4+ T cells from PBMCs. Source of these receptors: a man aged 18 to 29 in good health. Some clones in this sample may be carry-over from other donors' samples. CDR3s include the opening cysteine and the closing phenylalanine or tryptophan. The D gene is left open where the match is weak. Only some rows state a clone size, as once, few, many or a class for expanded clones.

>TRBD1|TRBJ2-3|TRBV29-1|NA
CSVPTGARGDTQYF
TGCAGCGTGCCTACAGGGGCCCGAGGGGATACGCAGTATTTT
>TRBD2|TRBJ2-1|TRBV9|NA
CASSNSGLAGDEQFF
TGTGCCAGCAGCAACAGCGGACTAGCGGGAGACGAGCAGTTCTTC
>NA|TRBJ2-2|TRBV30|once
CARAAGVNTGELFF
TGTGCCCGGGCGGCAGGGGTGAACACCGGGGAGCTGTTTTTT
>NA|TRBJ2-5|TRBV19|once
CASSIGNRVQETQYF
TGTGCCAGTAGCATTGGGAACAGGGTTCAAGAGACCCAGTACTTC
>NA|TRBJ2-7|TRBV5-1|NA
CASSQEIDSRGEQYF
TGCGCCAGCAGCCAGGAGATTGATAGTAGGGGCGAGCAGTACTTC
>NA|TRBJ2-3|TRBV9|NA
CASSGMDTDTQYF
TGTGCCAGCAGCGGGATGGACACAGATACGCAGTATTTT
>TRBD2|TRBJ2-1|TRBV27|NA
CASSLSRLAGRRSYNEQFF
TGTGCCAGCAGTTTATCGAGACTAGCGGGTCGCAGGTCCTACAATGAGCAGTTCTTC
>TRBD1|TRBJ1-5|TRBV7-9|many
CASSSTGGNQPQHF
TGTGCCAGCAGCTCGACAGGGGGCAATCAGCCCCAGCATTTT
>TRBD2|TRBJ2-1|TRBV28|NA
CASRGLVGEQFF
TGTGCCAGCAGAGGACTAGTTGGTGAGCAGTTCTTC
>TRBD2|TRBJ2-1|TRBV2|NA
CASSRLAGANEQFF
TGTGCCAGCAGTAGGCTAGCGGGAGCTAATGAGCAGTTCTTC
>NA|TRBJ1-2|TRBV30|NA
CAWSAVAYGYTF
TGTGCCTGGAGTGCAGTCGCCTATGGCTACACCTTC
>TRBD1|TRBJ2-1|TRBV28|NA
CASSPGTGAYNEQFF
TGTGCCAGCAGCCCCGGGACAGGGGCCTACAATGAGCAGTTCTTC
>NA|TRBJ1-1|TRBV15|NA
CATSRNQGITEAFF
TGTGCCACCAGCAGAAACCAGGGAATCACTGAAGCTTTCTTT
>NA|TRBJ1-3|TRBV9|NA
CASSSTPSSGNTIYF
TGTGCCAGCAGCTCCACTCCGAGCTCTGGAAACACCATATATTTT
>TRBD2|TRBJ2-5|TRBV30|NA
CARGLAETQYF
TGTGCCCGAGGACTAGCGGAGACCCAGTACTTC
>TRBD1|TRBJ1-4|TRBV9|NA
CASSTGTANEKLFF
TGTGCCAGCAGCACCGGGACAGCGAATGAAAAACTGTTTTTT
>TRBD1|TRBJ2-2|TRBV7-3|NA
CASSLLGGPTGELFF
TGTGCCAGCAGCTTATTAGGGGGCCCGACCGGGGAGCTGTTTTTT